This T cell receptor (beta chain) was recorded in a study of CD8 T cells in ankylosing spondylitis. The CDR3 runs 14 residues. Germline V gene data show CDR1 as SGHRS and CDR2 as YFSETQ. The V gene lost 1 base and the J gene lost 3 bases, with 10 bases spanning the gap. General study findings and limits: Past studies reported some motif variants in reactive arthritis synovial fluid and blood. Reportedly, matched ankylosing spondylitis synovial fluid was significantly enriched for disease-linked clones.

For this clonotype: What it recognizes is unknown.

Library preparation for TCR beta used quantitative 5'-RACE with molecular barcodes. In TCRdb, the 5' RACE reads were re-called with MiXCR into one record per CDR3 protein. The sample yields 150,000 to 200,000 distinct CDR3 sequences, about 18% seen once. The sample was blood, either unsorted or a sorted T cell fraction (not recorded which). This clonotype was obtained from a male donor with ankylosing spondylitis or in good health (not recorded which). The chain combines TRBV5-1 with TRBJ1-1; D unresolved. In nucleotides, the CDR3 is TGCGCCAGCAGCTTGACAGAACCCGACACTGAAGCTTTCTTT. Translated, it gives CASSLTEPDTEAFF.